This entry lists 26 T cell receptor beta chains sequenced from one sample in a study of T cell responses to AZD1222 COVID-19 vaccine. Sequencing used immunoSEQ multiplex PCR; TCRdb keeps in-frame clones, though not all of them. The repertoire has about 100,000 clones, more than 70% of them found once; the top ten carry roughly 1.4%. The source was peripheral blood, collected on day 0 of AZD1222 vaccination. The receptors were sampled from an adult in good health.

V and J are TRBV19 and TRBJ1-4; TRBD1 aligns across 8 bases. The trim removed 8 bases at V and 3 bases at J, leaving 11 bases unmatched. The CDR3 loop spans 16 amino acids. Germline-derived CDR1 and CDR2 are LNHDA and SQIVND (reference sequence). Here the CDR3 DNA reads TGTGCCAGTCGGTTGGGACAGGCCGGGGCTAATGAAAAACTGTTTTTT. Encoded protein: CASRLGQAGANEKLFF.

The rearrangement joins TRBV7-2 to TRBJ1-6; D is perhaps TRBD1 (6 bases). V was shortened by 4 bases and J by 6 bases, with 22 bases between the two germline ends. CDR3 length equals 18 residues. Germline lookup yields CDR1 SGHTA and CDR2 FQGNSA. The CDR3 bases are TGTGCCAGCAGCTATAGGGGGGTGTCGTTCGCCCCTAATTCACCCCTCCACTTT. Amino acids: CASSYRGVSFAPNSPLHF.

The chain uses TRBV19 and TRBJ2-1; the D gene is possibly TRBD2 (6 bases). V was clipped by 8 bases and J by 6 bases, with 14 bases between them. The CDR3 is 13 amino acids. The germline V gene encodes CDR1 LNHDA and CDR2 SQIVND (reference sequence). The CDR3 loop reads CASGISGINEQFF. Here the CDR3 DNA reads TGTGCCAGTGGGATTAGCGGAATCAATGAGCAGTTCTTC.

This chain joins TRBV30 and TRBJ1-1; D uncertain. CDR1 is GTSNPN, CDR2 SVGIG, per germline (reference sequence). CDR3 length equals 13 residues. V was cut by 3 bases and J by 0 bases, with 8 bases left in between. CDR3 in amino acids: CAWSPRMNTEAFF. DNA for the CDR3: TGTGCCTGGAGCCCGAGAATGAACACTGAAGCTTTCTTT.

The chain carries TRBV18 and TRBJ2-3, with 8 bases matching TRBD2. The CDR3 contains 17 residues. Germline CDR1 is KGHSH and CDR2 is LQKENI. Trimming at V came to 1 base and at J to 4 bases, leaving 10 bases not matched to a gene. CDR3 nucleotide sequence: TGTGCCAGCTCACCACGGGGGTCCGCGGGAGGCCCAGATACGCAGTATTTT. Protein sequence: CASSPRGSAGGPDTQYF.

This clone has only one observation. This chain joins TRBV24-1 and TRBJ2-5, with TRBD2 identical over 11 bases. The V gene end was trimmed by 4 bases and the J gene end by 3 bases; junction bases not matched to a gene: 6. Germline V gives CDR1 KGHDR, CDR2 SFDVKD. The CDR3 runs to 16 residues. The CDR3 loop reads CATSDTSGSSEETQYF. In DNA form, the CDR3 reads TGTGCCACCAGTGACACTAGCGGGAGTTCCGAAGAGACCCAGTACTTC.

The CDR3 bases are TGTGCCAGCAGTCCATGGGACAGGGGAGCGGATGAAGCTTTCTTT. Its translation is CASSPWDRGADEAFF. The chain links TRBV27 to TRBJ1-1, with 10 bases aligning to TRBD1. The CDR3 runs 15 residues. V was pared by 5 bases and J by 7 bases, with 10 bases of the junction left unmatched. Per the germline V gene, CDR1 is MNHEY and CDR2 is SMNVEV (reference sequence).

This clone turned up a few times. The rearrangement joins TRBV28 to TRBJ1-5; D is ambiguous. Germline values: CDR1 MDHEN, CDR2 SYDVKM. Trimming shortened V by 2 bases and J by 4 bases, and 0 bases separated the two germline ends. CDR3 length equals 11 residues. The CDR3 here is CASSLNQPQHF. CDR3 in DNA: TGTGCCAGCAGTTTAAATCAGCCCCAGCATTTT.

This clone occurred once. Other DNA sequences in this specimen translate into the identical CDR3. The rearrangement links TRBV9 to TRBJ2-5; tentatively, D is TRBD1 (6 bases). Germline CDR1 reads SGDLS; CDR2 reads YYNGEE. Trimming removed 0 bases at V and 5 bases at J, with 8 bases between. CDR3 length: 13 residues. Here the CDR3 reads CASSVGGRETQYF. In DNA form, the CDR3 reads TGTGCCAGCAGCGTAGGGGGGCGGGAGACCCAGTACTTC.

The V gene is TRBV5-6, the J gene TRBJ1-2, with 9 bases that match TRBD1. The germline CDR1 and CDR2 sequences are SGHDT and YYEEEE. Trimming took 4 bases from V and 8 from J; bases not matched to a gene: 12. There are 15 residues in the CDR3. CDR3 DNA: TGTGCCAGCAGCCTCGGGACAGGGACGTTTGGAGGCTACACCTTC. It yields the protein CASSLGTGTFGGYTF.

J is TRBJ1-1 and V is TRBV7-2; TRBD1 is a possible D gene (5 bases). CDR1 and CDR2 (germline): SGHTA, FQGNSA. CDR3 length equals 15 residues. V shed 0 bases and J shed 6 bases, with 14 bases lying between them. The CDR3: CASSLAPVGVAEAFF. Written as DNA, the CDR3 is TGTGCCAGCAGCTTAGCGCCAGTAGGGGTCGCTGAAGCTTTCTTT. Full variable domain (outside the CDR3, taken from reference TRBV7-2 and TRBJ1-1): GAGVSQSPSNKVTEKGKDVELRCDPISGHTALYWYRQSLGQGLEFLIYFQGNSAPDKSGLPSDRFSAERTGGSVSTLTIQRTQQEDSAVYLCASSLAPVGVAEAFFGQGTRLTVV.

The chain has TRBV9 and TRBJ2-7, with TRBD2 matching over 13 bases. The CDR3 runs to 18 residues. Germline CDR1 is SGDLS and CDR2 is YYNGEE. The V and J ends lost 0 bases and 6 bases, in that order; junction bases with no gene match: 12. The CDR3 sequence is CASSVADTLGLAGAEQYF. As DNA, the CDR3 is TGTGCCAGCAGCGTAGCTGATACCCTAGGACTAGCGGGAGCCGAGCAGTACTTC.

The chain joins TRBV24-1 to TRBJ1-5; D remains ambiguous. The CDR3 has 15 residues. V lost 4 bases and J lost 0, with 9 bases in between. Germline CDR1 reads KGHDR; CDR2 reads SFDVKD. CDR3 loop: CATSDAGFSNQPQHF. The CDR3 nucleotides read TGTGCCACCAGTGACGCTGGATTTAGCAATCAGCCCCAGCATTTT.

This clone was counted a few times. The chain carries TRBV19 and TRBJ1-2, with D perhaps matching TRBD1 (6 bases). The CDR3 covers 14 residues. Germline CDR1 reads LNHDA; CDR2 reads SQIVND (reference sequence). V lost 4 bases to trimming and J lost 7 bases, with 16 bases between them. CDR3 region: CASSTQQGVGGYTF. The CDR3 DNA reads as TGTGCCAGTAGTACGCAACAGGGAGTTGGTGGCTACACCTTC.

The CDR3 sequence is CASSPLRGTEYGYTF. The CDR3 nucleotides are TGTGCCAGCAGCCCCCTTCGCGGGACGGAATATGGCTACACCTTC. This chain joins TRBV28 and TRBJ1-2, with a weak D call TRBD1 (5 bases). The CDR3 spans 15 residues. CDR1 MDHEN and CDR2 SYDVKM come from the germline V gene. V was pared by 6 bases and J by 5 bases, with 19 bases between.

This clone appeared a single time. This chain joins TRBV4-1 and TRBJ1-6, with D unclear. Germline V gene lookup returns CDR1 MGHRA and CDR2 YSYEKL. This CDR3 is 15 amino acids long. Trimming stripped 0 bases from V and 7 bases from J, with 10 bases between. The CDR3 loop reads CASSQDPNGNSPLHF. The CDR3 bases are TGCGCCAGCAGCCAAGATCCGAATGGGAATTCACCCCTCCACTTT.

The chain couples TRBV5-1 to TRBJ2-3; D gene ambiguous. The CDR3 loop spans 15 amino acids. The germline V gene has CDR1 SGHRS and CDR2 YFSETQ. The V and J ends lost 4 bases and 0 bases respectively, with 12 bases between them. The CDR3 is CASSPDPSSTDTQYF. Written as DNA, the CDR3 is TGCGCCAGCAGCCCGGACCCGTCTAGCACAGATACGCAGTATTTT.

The CDR3: CASSQVQADPPNYGYTF. CDR3 DNA sequence: TGCGCCAGCAGCCAAGTGCAGGCCGATCCACCGAACTATGGCTACACCTTC. V gene TRBV4-3 combines with J gene TRBJ1-2; no clear D. The V end lost 1 base, the J end lost 2 bases, and 17 bases lay between the germline ends. This CDR3 has 17 residues. CDR1 and CDR2 from the germline V gene are LGHNA and YSLEER.

This chain links TRBV20-1 with TRBJ2-1; no firm D call. Trimming cost V 3 bases and J 6 bases, with 18 bases left between them. CDR1 is DFQATT and CDR2 is SNEGSKA in the germline V gene (reference sequence). The length of the CDR3 is 15 residues. CDR3 coding DNA: TGCAGTGCTAGTATTTGGGCCCCCGTTGGCAATGAGCAGTTCTTC. Its translation is CSASIWAPVGNEQFF.

This clone occurred once. V usage is TRBV24-1 and J usage is TRBJ2-1; tentative D call: TRBD1 (6 bases). The CDR3 loop spans 14 amino acids. Germline values: CDR1 KGHDR, CDR2 SFDVKD. The V and J ends lost 4 bases and 3 bases respectively, with 9 bases between them. CDR3 region: CATSDPDSYNEQFF. The CDR3 DNA sequence: TGTGCCACCAGTGACCCGGACAGCTACAATGAGCAGTTCTTC.

This clone was found a few times. V is TRBV10-3 and J is TRBJ2-7, with D perhaps matching TRBD1 (6 bases). Trimming removed 6 bases at V and 0 bases at J, with 12 bases between. The CDR3 loop spans 14 amino acids. Germline CDR1 reads ENHRY; CDR2 reads SYGVKD. CDR3 coding DNA: TGTGCCATCAGACAGGACAGTAGCTCCTACGAGCAGTACTTC. Its protein is CAIRQDSSSYEQYF.

The chain is built from TRBV19 and TRBJ1-5, with unresolved D. Germline-derived CDR1 and CDR2 are LNHDA and SQIVND (reference sequence). CDR3 length equals 15 residues. V shed 5 bases and J shed 2 bases, with 13 bases lying between them. CDR3 coding DNA: TGTGCCAGTAGTGGGGTTTTTTCGGGCAATCAGCCCCAGCATTTT. Protein product: CASSGVFSGNQPQHF.

The chain is built from TRBV20-1 and TRBJ1-1, with TRBD1 as a possible D gene (6 bases). Germline CDR1 reads DFQATT; CDR2 reads SNEGSKA (reference sequence). Trimming stripped 7 bases from V and 5 bases from J, with 11 bases between. This CDR3 region has 11 residues. The CDR3 coding sequence is TGCAGTGTACAGGGCTTGACTGAAGCTTTCTTT. It is translated as CSVQGLTEAFF.

This sequence joins TRBV28 and TRBJ1-5; a possible D gene is TRBD1 (6 bases). Trimming removed 6 bases from V and 2 bases from J, with 14 bases in between. This CDR3 has 15 residues. CDR1 and CDR2 (germline): MDHEN, SYDVKM. The chain's CDR3 is CASRLQGGGNQPQHF. The DNA for the CDR3 is TGTGCCAGCAGACTACAGGGTGGGGGCAATCAGCCCCAGCATTTT.

This chain uses TRBV7-7 with TRBJ2-2; D may be TRBD2 (6 bases). From germline, CDR1 is SSHAT and CDR2 FNYEAQ (reference sequence). The CDR3 is made up of 15 amino acids. V was pared by 6 bases and J by 4 bases, with 15 bases between. This chain's CDR3 is CASSRSDYGTGELFF. The CDR3 DNA reads TGTGCCAGCAGTCGCTCGGACTACGGCACCGGGGAGCTGTTTTTT. Drawing the rest from reference TRBV7-7 and TRBJ2-2, the complete variable domain is GAGVSQSPRYKVTKRGQDVTLRCDPISSHATLYWYQQALGQGPEFLTYFNYEAQPDKSGLPSDRFSAERPEGSISTLTIQRTEQRDSAMYRCASSRSDYGTGELFFGEGSRLTVL.

This clone was seen more than once but under ten times. The V call is TRBV23-1, the J call TRBJ1-5; no clear D. TRBV23-1 is given ORF status, its function remaining uncertain. Deletions cut 4 bases from V and 0 bases from J, with 7 bases between. The CDR3 covers 14 residues. The CDR3 nucleotides are TGCGCCAGCAGTCTAGAATATAGCAATCAGCCCCAGCATTTT. It translates to CASSLEYSNQPQHF.